Only a few counts were recorded for the clone carrying this TCR beta chain. The antigen remains undetermined. What was amplified from RNA transcripts were TCR beta CDR3 regions. The HTBI set primed first-round TCR CDR3 RT-PCR. TCRdb processed the multiplex PCR reads anew with MiXCR; each CDR3 protein has one entry. The data contain around 350,000 distinct CDR3 sequences, about a fifth of them singletons. Absent ophthalmopathy progression within 18 months defined stable Graves' hyperthyroidism. The diagnostic basis comprised clinical symptoms, serum thyroxine and TRAb, thyroid ultrasound and orbital computed tomography. Trimming left V 0 bases short and J 4 bases short, with 6 bases between. The CDR3 is 13 residues long. From germline, CDR1 is GTSNPN and CDR2 SVGIG (reference sequence). The data were taken from a study of T cells in Graves' hyperthyroidism and ophthalmopathy. Regarding the study as a whole: It was a median approximately 7.1 months before onset that the model predicted ophthalmopathy. Blood also held most thyroid clonotypes expanded beyond 0.001.

The J gene is TRBJ2-2, the V gene TRBV30, with D unclear. Material: blood. The sequence was collected from a woman aged 18-30 years with Graves' hyperthyroidism. The CDR3 protein is CAWSVMVTGELFF. The DNA of the CDR3 is TGTGCCTGGAGTGTGATGGTCACCGGGGAGCTGTTTTTT.